Below are 32 T cell receptor beta chains sequenced from a single sample in a study of cytomegalovirus exposure and HLA in healthy donors. PCR involved 60 Vbeta and 13 Jbeta primers. Only in-frame clones appear in the TCRdb table, and some are missing; sequencing was by immunoSEQ multiplex PCR. Of 95,000 to 100,000 clones listed, around 77% were seen once; the top ten hold around 7.2%. The sequencing input was PBMCs. Receptors were obtained from a female donor in good health and CMV-seronegative.

This clone was observed a few times. The rearrangement links TRBV19 to TRBJ1-2; 9 bases agree with TRBD1. The length of the CDR3 is 15 residues. The germline CDR1 and CDR2 sequences are LNHDA and SQIVND (reference sequence). J lost 3 bases, V lost 4 bases, and 6 bases had no gene match. The CDR3 loop is CASSTPGQGDYGYTF. The DNA of the CDR3 is TGTGCCAGTAGTACCCCGGGACAGGGCGACTATGGCTACACCTTC.

This chain links TRBV5-1 with TRBJ2-7; 10 bases line up with TRBD1. Unmatched junction bases numbered 3, after V lost 1 base and J lost 2 bases. Germline loops: CDR1 SGHRS, CDR2 YFSETQ. The CDR3 totals 15 residues. CDR3 DNA: TGCGCCAGCAGCTTGCCCGGGACAGGGGCCTACGAGCAGTACTTC. It specifies CASSLPGTGAYEQYF.

This clone came up once. The rearrangement joins TRBV7-9 to TRBJ2-6, with D possibly TRBD1 on 5 matching bases. Germline values: CDR1 SEHNR, CDR2 FQNEAQ (reference sequence). There are 17 residues in the CDR3. The V gene lost 4 bases and the J gene lost 0 bases, with 13 bases spanning the gap. CDR3 nucleotide sequence: TGTGCCAGCAGCTCTGGCAGGGAAAGCTCTGGGGCCAACGTCCTGACTTTC. This translates into CASSSGRESSGANVLTF.

This clone was seen a handful of times. The rearrangement links TRBV6-5 to TRBJ2-1, with 7 bases identical to TRBD1. CDR1 and CDR2 from the germline V gene are MNHEY and SVGAGI. The CDR3 has 15 amino acids. With V trimmed by 6 bases and J by 2 bases, 7 bases remained unmatched. The CDR3 coding sequence is TGTGCCAGCAGACGAGGACAGGTTCCCTACAATGAGCAGTTCTTC. Translated: CASRRGQVPYNEQFF.

V and J are TRBV30 and TRBJ1-5, with D possibly matching TRBD1 (6 bases). The CDR3 contains 18 residues. The germline CDR1 and CDR2 sequences are GTSNPN and SVGIG (reference sequence). V was pared by 2 bases and J by 3 bases, with 23 bases between. The CDR3 loop reads CAWSPTRPGPGDNQPQHF. Written as DNA, the CDR3 is TGTGCCTGGAGTCCTACAAGGCCGGGACCAGGGGACAATCAGCCCCAGCATTTT.

This chain joins TRBV28 and TRBJ1-3; possibly TRBD1 for D (5 bases). There are 14 residues in the CDR3. Germline assignment: CDR1 MDHEN and CDR2 SYDVKM. The V and J ends lost 5 bases and 0 bases respectively, with 8 bases between them. The CDR3 here is CASSTTVSGNTIYF. The CDR3 DNA sequence: TGTGCCAGCAGTACGACAGTCTCTGGAAACACCATATATTTT.

This clone has only one observation. The rearrangement joins TRBV11-3 to TRBJ2-1, with a possible D match to TRBD1 (5 bases). Germline-derived CDR1 and CDR2 are SGHNT and YENEEA. This CDR3 is 13 amino acids long. Trimming cost V 3 bases and J 10 bases, with 13 bases left between them. The CDR3 DNA follows: TGTGCCAGCAGCTTTACTCAGGGTAGCGAGCAGTTCTTC. It yields the protein CASSFTQGSEQFF.

The CDR3 spells CASSLAQNTGELFF. In nucleotides, the CDR3 is TGTGCCAGCAGCTTAGCACAGAACACCGGGGAGCTGTTTTTT. This chain uses TRBV7-8 with TRBJ2-2, with D unresolved. Between the trimmed V and J ends, which lost 0 bases and 1 base, there was a span of 3 bases. Germline-derived CDR1 and CDR2 are SGHVS and FQNEAQ. The CDR3 contains 14 residues.

On this clone: Other DNA variants within this sample encode the same CDR3. The chain couples TRBV7-9 to TRBJ1-1; D not certain. This CDR3 contains 13 residues. In germline, CDR1 is SEHNR, CDR2 FQNEAQ (reference sequence). Trimming took 1 base from V and 5 from J, leaving 8 bases between them. CDR3 sequence reads: CASSLGSGTEAFF. As DNA, the CDR3 is TGTGCCAGCAGCTTAGGTAGCGGAACTGAAGCTTTCTTT.

As DNA, the CDR3 is TGTGCCGGGACAGGGGTCAGCTCCTACGAGCAGTACTTC. Translated, it gives CAGTGVSSYEQYF. The rearrangement uses TRBV30 and TRBJ2-7, with 10 bases aligning to TRBD1. The CDR3 is made up of 13 amino acids. In germline, CDR1 is GTSNPN, CDR2 SVGIG (reference sequence). J lost 0 bases, V lost 8 bases, and 4 bases had no gene match.

The rearrangement joins TRBV4-1 to TRBJ1-5; unclear D gene. The CDR3 contains 13 residues. Per germline, CDR1 MGHRA and CDR2 YSYEKL. V was cut by 3 bases and J by 0 bases, with 3 bases left in between. CDR3 protein: CASSHNSNQPQHF. CDR3 DNA: TGCGCCAGCAGCCATAATAGCAATCAGCCCCAGCATTTT.

This chain connects TRBV7-9 to TRBJ2-5, with 7 bases matching TRBD1. Germline V gene data show CDR1 as SEHNR and CDR2 as FQNEAQ (reference sequence). The CDR3 is 15 amino acids. V gave up 2 bases and J gave up 4 bases; unmatched junction bases: 7. The CDR3 DNA sequence: TGTGCCAGCAGCTTAACCCGGACAGGCACAGAGACCCAGTACTTC. Translation: CASSLTRTGTETQYF.

The chain couples TRBV19 to TRBJ2-5; 11 bases are shared with TRBD2. CDR1 LNHDA and CDR2 SQIVND come from the germline V gene (reference sequence). The V and J ends lost 7 bases and 0 bases, in that order; junction bases with no gene match: 4. The CDR3 has 15 residues. CDR3 nucleotides: TGTGCCAGTAAGTCACTAGCGGGGGACCAAGAGACCCAGTACTTC. Translated: CASKSLAGDQETQYF.

V and J are TRBV5-4 and TRBJ2-7, with 7 bases aligning to TRBD1. Germline V gene lookup returns CDR1 SGHNT and CDR2 YYREEE (reference sequence). The length of the CDR3 is 15 residues. With V trimmed by 2 bases and J by 6 bases, 11 bases remained unmatched. The CDR3 coding sequence is TGTGCCAGCAGCTTCAAAGGGGGCCGAGCCTCCGAGCAGTACTTC. Translation gives CASSFKGGRASEQYF.

The chain couples TRBV30 to TRBJ1-4; D not resolved. V was trimmed by 5 bases and J by 2 bases, leaving 9 bases between them. Germline V gives CDR1 GTSNPN, CDR2 SVGIG (reference sequence). The CDR3 runs 13 residues. The CDR3 DNA reads TGTGCCTGGGGCTCCGGGACTAATGAAAAACTGTTTTTT. It is translated as CAWGSGTNEKLFF.

V is TRBV28 and J is TRBJ1-4; tentatively, D is TRBD1 (6 bases). V lost 1 base to trimming and J lost 3 bases, with 15 bases between them. The CDR3 consists of 17 residues. Germline assignment: CDR1 MDHEN and CDR2 SYDVKM. DNA for the CDR3: TGTGCCAGCAGTTTATCCCCAGGGGTGGGGGCTAATGAAAAACTGTTTTTT. This gives the protein CASSLSPGVGANEKLFF. Supplemented by reference TRBV28 and TRBJ1-4, the full variable domain reads DVKVTQSSRYLVKRTGEKVFLECVQDMDHENMFWYRQDPGLGLRLIYFSYDVKMKEKGDIPEGYSVSREKKERFSLILESASTNQTSMYLCASSLSPGVGANEKLFFGSGTQLSVL.

The chain carries TRBV11-1 and TRBJ1-1; a weak D match, TRBD1 (5 bases). Trimming stripped 1 base from V and 0 bases from J, with 12 bases between. Per germline, CDR1 SGHAT and CDR2 FQDESV (reference sequence). The CDR3 sequence is 16 residues long. CDR3 amino acids: CASSLGPGLLNTEAFF. DNA of the CDR3: TGTGCCAGCAGCTTAGGTCCAGGGCTACTGAACACTGAAGCTTTCTTT.

This clone appeared a few times. V usage is TRBV12-1 and J usage is TRBJ2-5; the table's D call TRBD2 went unverified against the DNA. TRBV12-1 is a listed pseudogene. There are 16 residues in the CDR3. The CDR3 bases are TGTGCCAGCAGCTTCCAGCGGGGGCCCGCCGGGGGGACCCAGTACTTC. This sequence encodes CASSFQRGPAGGTQYF.

This clone was observed a few times. The rearrangement uses TRBV7-2 and TRBJ2-7; 7 bases align to TRBD2. The V and J ends lost 4 bases and 0 bases, in that order; junction bases with no gene match: 9. Germline V gives CDR1 SGHTA, CDR2 FQGNSA. This CDR3 contains 16 residues. The CDR3 here is CASSSGAGRSSYEQYF. In nucleotides, the CDR3 is TGTGCCAGCAGCTCGGGAGCGGGACGGAGCTCCTACGAGCAGTACTTC.

The chain recombines TRBV7-8 with TRBJ2-5, with D perhaps matching TRBD1 (8 bases). The CDR3 contains 16 residues. The germline V gene encodes CDR1 SGHVS and CDR2 FQNEAQ. V was trimmed by 4 bases and J by 5 bases, leaving 20 bases between them. The CDR3 region is CASSSIRQQGGETQYF. The DNA for the CDR3 is TGTGCCAGCAGCTCTATACGACAACAGGGGGGGGAGACCCAGTACTTC.

This clone was picked up a small number of times. This sequence joins TRBV27 and TRBJ2-1; 10 bases line up with TRBD2. The CDR3 totals 14 residues. With V trimmed by 3 bases and J by 10 bases, 6 bases remained unmatched. Germline CDR1 is MNHEY and CDR2 is SMNVEV (reference sequence). The chain's CDR3 is CASSFPAGGREQFF. CDR3 bases: TGTGCCAGCAGTTTTCCAGCGGGGGGGCGGGAGCAGTTCTTC.

The genes are TRBV15 and TRBJ2-7; D unresolved. Germline CDR1 LNHNV, CDR2 YYDKDF (reference sequence). Trimming removed 4 bases from V and 4 bases from J, with 8 bases in between. This CDR3 is 12 amino acids long. The CDR3 sequence: CATSTPSYEQYF. CDR3 DNA: TGTGCCACCAGCACCCCTTCTTACGAGCAGTACTTC.

This rearrangement joins TRBV7-2 to TRBJ2-7; tentatively, D is TRBD2 (5 bases). V lost 1 base and J lost 4, with 11 bases in between. The CDR3 has 14 residues. Germline assignment: CDR1 SGHTA and CDR2 FQGNSA. The chain's CDR3 is CASSLGGMLYEQYF. In DNA, the CDR3 is TGTGCCAGCAGCTTAGGAGGGATGTTGTACGAGCAGTACTTC.

The CDR3 nucleotides are TGTGCCAGCAGCCTCAAGCGGGAGCCCAGCAATGAGCAGTTCTTC. It codes for CASSLKREPSNEQFF. The genes are TRBV7-9 and TRBJ2-1; TRBD2 matches 8 bases. Germline CDR1 is SEHNR and CDR2 is FQNEAQ (reference sequence). This CDR3 contains 15 residues. Germline trimming cut 5 bases from V and 6 bases from J; bases unmatched to any gene: 9.

The chain links TRBV9 to TRBJ2-7; no definite D call. Germline CDR1 and CDR2: SGDLS and YYNGEE. With 0 bases removed from V and 5 bases from J, the gap between germline ends came to 6 bases. This CDR3 contains 12 residues. The CDR3 region has the DNA TGTGCCAGCAGCGTAGACGGAGACGAGCAGTACTTC. It specifies CASSVDGDEQYF.

The chain carries TRBV7-8 and TRBJ2-2, with D maybe TRBD2 (6 bases). The V end lost 4 bases, the J end lost 5 bases, and 17 bases lay between the germline ends. The germline V gene has CDR1 SGHVS and CDR2 FQNEAQ. CDR3 size: 16 residues. CDR3 sequence: CASSSRPGGRTGELFF. The CDR3 DNA follows: TGTGCCAGCAGCTCGCGGCCCGGGGGACGGACCGGGGAGCTGTTTTTT. The complete variable domain, with remaining parts taken from reference TRBV7-8 and TRBJ2-2, reads GAGVSQSPRYKVAKRGQDVALRCDPISGHVSLFWYQQALGQGPEFLTYFQNEAQLDKSGLPSDRFFAERPEGSVSTLKIQRTQQEDSAVYLCASSSRPGGRTGELFFGEGSRLTVL.

This clone was seen a handful of times. The chain links TRBV30 to TRBJ1-2, with D possibly being TRBD1 (6 bases). Germline V gene lookup returns CDR1 GTSNPN and CDR2 SVGIG (reference sequence). This CDR3 has 14 amino acids. With 2 bases removed from V and 4 bases from J, the gap between germline ends came to 14 bases. The CDR3 DNA follows: TGTGCCTGGAGTCCCGGCCAAGGGGGCTATGGCTACACCTTC. Translation gives CAWSPGQGGYGYTF.

The genes are TRBV9 and TRBJ2-1; possibly TRBD2 for D (6 bases). The CDR3 consists of 17 residues. Germline V CDR1 and CDR2: SGDLS, YYNGEE. With 4 bases removed from V and 2 bases from J, the gap between germline ends came to 19 bases. The CDR3 region is CASSLGLAPATYNEQFF. CDR3 nucleotides: TGTGCCAGCAGCCTAGGGCTAGCGCCCGCTACCTACAATGAGCAGTTCTTC.

This chain links TRBV19 with TRBJ1-5, with D possibly being TRBD1 (6 bases). Germline assignment: CDR1 LNHDA and CDR2 SQIVND (reference sequence). CDR3 length: 15 amino acids. V was clipped by 7 bases and J by 0 bases, with 13 bases between them. As DNA, the CDR3 is TGTGCCAGTAACGGCAGGGGTTATAGCAATCAGCCCCAGCATTTT. Translation gives CASNGRGYSNQPQHF.

The V and J genes are TRBV11-3 and TRBJ2-3; 9 bases align to TRBD1. The CDR3 has 15 residues. Germline V gene lookup returns CDR1 SGHNT and CDR2 YENEEA. Unmatched junction bases numbered 13, after V lost 6 bases and J lost 9 bases. The CDR3 reads CASSPTGTGLRTQYF. Written as DNA, the CDR3 is TGTGCCAGCAGTCCTACCGGGACAGGGTTACGGACGCAGTATTTT.

The chain links TRBV7-2 to TRBJ1-3, with D possibly TRBD1 on 5 matching bases. V gave up 5 bases and J gave up 0 bases, with 11 bases separating them. Germline CDR1 and CDR2: SGHTA and FQGNSA. The CDR3 has 15 amino acids. The CDR3 is CASSVDRVSGNTIYF. The CDR3 coding sequence is TGTGCCAGCAGCGTCGACAGAGTCTCTGGAAACACCATATATTTT.

The CDR3 DNA reads as TGTGCCAGTAGTTGGACAGGGAATGAGCAGTTCTTC. This gives the protein CASSWTGNEQFF. The rearrangement links TRBV19 to TRBJ2-1; 8 bases align to TRBD1. The CDR3 is 12 residues long. The V and J ends lost 5 bases and 7 bases, in that order; junction bases with no gene match: 1. Germline CDR1 is LNHDA and CDR2 is SQIVND (reference sequence).